The 13 T cell receptor beta chains below come from one sample, sequenced in a study of shared clonotypes between healthy human individuals. Sequencing used immunoSEQ multiplex PCR; TCRdb keeps in-frame clones, though not all of them. The table records 2 million to 2.5 million clones, around 95% of them present only once. The source material was naive CD4+ T cells sorted from blood. Subset of the sample: CD45RA+ positively selected. Receptors originate from a man aged 18 to 29 in good health.

The gene calls are TRBV6-5 and TRBJ2-5, with TRBD2 matching over 11 bases. This CDR3 has 16 residues. J was trimmed by 7 bases and V by 4 bases; bases with no gene match: 11. Germline V gene sequence: CDR1 MNHEY, CDR2 SVGAGI. CDR3 amino acids: CASSSPTSGAVLTQYF. The CDR3 region has the DNA TGTGCCAGCAGTTCACCGACTAGCGGGGCCGTATTGACCCAGTACTTC.

With regard to this clone: At the DNA level, this CDR3 is encoded by other sequences in the same sample as well. The CDR3 is CASSLSGRETQYF. The CDR3 bases are TGTGCCAGCAGCTTAAGCGGGAGAGAGACCCAGTACTTC. The chain carries TRBV7-2 and TRBJ2-5; 8 nucleotides align to TRBD2. V lost 2 bases to trimming and J lost 4 bases; unmatched junction nucleotides: 0. Per germline, CDR1 SGHTA and CDR2 FQGNSA. The CDR3 consists of 13 residues.

The gene calls are TRBV6-5 and TRBJ2-1; 7 positions agree with TRBD1. The CDR3 is made up of 14 amino acids. The ends lost 4 bases at V and 5 bases at J; junction bases unmatched: 5. From germline, CDR1 is MNHEY and CDR2 SVGAGI. In nucleotides, the CDR3 is TGTGCCAGCAGTTTGGGGACAGTGGACAATGAGCAGTTCTTC. Its translation: CASSLGTVDNEQFF.

The J gene is TRBJ1-1, the V gene TRBV9, with 10 positions matching TRBD1. The CDR3 sequence is 15 residues long. The V gene's germline CDR1 is SGDLS and CDR2 YYNGEE. The ends lost 1 base at V and 4 bases at J; junction bases unmatched: 4. In nucleotides, the CDR3 is TGTGCCAGCAGCGTACTTGACAGGGGGCCCACTGAAGCTTTCTTT. It translates to CASSVLDRGPTEAFF.

The rearrangement uses TRBV25-1 and TRBJ1-1; D is ambiguous. V shed 10 bases and J shed 1 base, with 16 bases lying between them. The germline CDR1 and CDR2 sequences are MGHDK and SYGVNS. This CDR3 spans 14 amino acids. The CDR3, as DNA: TGTGCCACCAAAGGAGAACTGCCGAACACTGAAGCTTTCTTT. Translation gives CATKGELPNTEAFF. The entire variable domain, with the rest obtained from reference TRBV25-1 and TRBJ1-1, is as follows: EADIYQTPRYLVIGTGKKITLECSQTMGHDKMYWYQQDPGMELHLIHYSYGVNSTEKGDLSSESTVSRIRTEHFPLTLESARPSHTSQYLCATKGELPNTEAFFGQGTRLTVV.

In nucleotides, the CDR3 is TGTGCCAGCAGCCCGGGGGGGCCGGCCGGGGAGCTGTTTTTT. As protein: CASSPGGPAGELFF. The chain has TRBV6-4 and TRBJ2-2; 8 positions match TRBD2. Germline-derived CDR1 and CDR2 are MRHNA and SNTAGT. The CDR3 covers 14 residues. After removal of 6 bases from V and 6 bases from J, the junction contained 6 bases not matched to a gene.

J is TRBJ2-1 and V is TRBV25-1; 10 bases are shared with TRBD2. The CDR3 is 14 residues long. The germline gives CDR1 MGHDK, CDR2 SYGVNS. Trimming at V came to 8 bases and at J to 7 bases, leaving 8 bases not matched to a gene. CDR3 nucleotide sequence: TGTGCCAGCCAAAGCGGGGGGGTCTGGAATGAGCAGTTCTTC. Translation gives CASQSGGVWNEQFF.

Details on this clone: Other DNA sequences within the sample encode an identical CDR3. V gene TRBV5-1 combines with J gene TRBJ1-1; D call uncertain. This CDR3 has 14 residues. With 1 base removed from V and 0 bases from J, the gap between germline ends came to 7 bases. The germline gives CDR1 SGHRS, CDR2 YFSETQ. CDR3 sequence reads: CASSLNSLNTEAFF. DNA for the CDR3: TGCGCCAGCAGCTTGAACAGTCTGAACACTGAAGCTTTCTTT.

This sequence joins TRBV5-1 and TRBJ2-1, with a tentative D call TRBD2 (6 bases). Trimming left V 0 bases short and J 9 bases short, with 10 bases between. The CDR3 length is 13 residues. In germline, CDR1 is SGHRS, CDR2 YFSETQ. CDR3 bases: TGCGCCAGCAGCTTGGAACTAGCTAGTGAGCAGTTCTTC. This gives the protein CASSLELASEQFF.

The chain has TRBV18 and TRBJ1-2; D unclear. Germline V gene sequence: CDR1 KGHSH, CDR2 LQKENI. Trimming stripped 0 bases from V and 1 base from J, with 3 bases between. CDR3 size: 13 residues. For the CDR3, the DNA is TGTGCCAGCTCACCACCCTATAACTATGGCTACACCTTC. Translated: CASSPPYNYGYTF.

V is TRBV5-1 and J is TRBJ2-1, with TRBD2 identical over 13 bases. The CDR3 is 15 amino acids. Germline V lookup: CDR1 SGHRS, CDR2 YFSETQ. V lost 4 bases and J lost 6; bases outside the gene matches: 4. The chain's CDR3 is CASSAGLAGPNEQFF. The CDR3 DNA follows: TGCGCCAGCAGCGCGGGACTAGCGGGGCCCAATGAGCAGTTCTTC.

To note about this clone: Other DNA sequences within the sample encode an identical CDR3. V usage is TRBV28 and J usage is TRBJ2-7; possible D gene TRBD1, 6 bases. In germline, CDR1 is MDHEN, CDR2 SYDVKM. V was shortened by 4 bases and J by 1 base, with 8 bases between the two germline ends. The CDR3 covers 13 residues. The CDR3 DNA is TGTGCCAGCAGTTCCGGACAGTCCTACGAGCAGTACTTC. Protein sequence: CASSSGQSYEQYF.

Note on this clone: Additional DNA sequences in this sample encode the identical CDR3. The V and J genes are TRBV20-1 and TRBJ2-2; the D is unclear. V was shortened by 3 bases and J by 5 bases, with 4 bases between the two germline ends. The CDR3 has 11 amino acids. Germline V lookup: CDR1 DFQATT, CDR2 SNEGSKA (reference sequence). CDR3 region: CSARGTGELFF. The CDR3 DNA reads TGCAGTGCTAGGGGGACCGGGGAGCTGTTTTTT.